Sequencing of this T cell receptor (beta chain) was carried out in a study of T-cell memory formation after mild COVID-19 (dated by TCRdb to 2020 to 2023). As for the study more broadly: TCR sequence clusters from the two donors were found to be largely donor specific. The cohort was made up of two young adult volunteers, one female and one male, who were previously healthy. In a couple of donors, T-cell clones that expanded and contracted after mild COVID-19 were tracked by sequencing TCRalpha and TCRbeta repertoires over time.

General study outcomes and caveats: Contracting CD4+ clones turned up mainly in the CM and EM memory subsets, whereas EMRA was where CD8+ clones were enriched. Only a couple of mild cases were covered by the study, and larger cohorts that include severe cases with pre-infection samples were considered necessary. The second-wave clones that peaked on day 37 were not confirmed to be SARS-CoV-2 specific. Clones contracting from day 15 to 85 had balanced CD4/CD8 phenotypes, while a second wave expanding from day 15 to 37 was biased towards CD4+. The detection of some responding clones in pre-infection memory suggests that pre-existing cross-reactive memory T cells joined the SARS-CoV-2 response.

Instrument on record: Illumina NovaSeq 6000. TCRalpha and TCRbeta cDNA libraries were built by 5'RACE with constant-segment primers, adding sample barcodes and unique molecular identifiers. Trizol reagent was used to extract RNA from every sample. The libraries were amplified in two PCR steps, and the second step added a second sample barcode and Illumina TruSeq adapters. Sequencing of the libraries was done on an Illumina NovaSeq, producing 2 x 150 bp paired-end reads. The authors' analysis ran thus. Demultiplexing of reads and collapsing into UMI-guided consensus sequences were performed with migec v1.2.7. Using mixcr v2.1.11, UMI consensuses were aligned to TRA and TRB V and J templates and then assembled into clonotypes. Expanded or contracted clonotypes were those called significant by both edgeR and NoisET, with noise models trained on biological replicates. edgeR calls used a false discovery rate-adjusted p below 0.01 and a log2 fold-change threshold of 1. As an exploratory analysis of dynamics, max-normalized trajectories of the 1000 most abundant clonotypes were examined with PCA combined with hierarchical clustering. The CD4 or CD8 phenotype of responding clones was assigned using the separately sequenced CD4+ and CD8+ repertoires. Using fastp trimming at Q25 and MiXCR clonotype assembly, TCRdb reanalyzed the public sequencing data and kept in-frame beta chains. CDR3 protein sequences are deduplicated, and each keeps its most common genes and DNA. TCRdb, rather than the study authors, made the V and J calls. The sample has hundreds of thousands of distinct CDR3 sequences on record, under 30% of them singletons. Roughly 13% of the sample is in the top ten clones.

Worth noting for this clonotype: Its binding antigen is unknown. Base qualities are not recorded, but no much larger clone differs from it by a single base.

Ficoll-Paque density gradient centrifugation was used to isolate PBMCs. Trimming removed 3 bases from V and 0 bases from J, leaving 9 bases between the germline ends. The CDR3 runs 15 residues from the cysteine to the phenylalanine. Here the CDR3 DNA is all that survives: 45 bases in frame from base 1. This sequence uses TRBV12-3 or TRBV12-4 and TRBJ1-5; D gene: possibly TRBD1, on 6 matching bases. The TCR was taken from an adult woman who had mild COVID-19 (a few samples of this study predate the infection). The sample titles of this study are shuffled in the database, so cell type and time point are left out; the donor was told from shared clones. The specimen sequenced was PBMCs or a T cell subset sorted from them (not recorded which). CDR3 loop: CASSFQGSSNQPQHF. The bases read TGTGCCAGCAGTTTCCAGGGGAGTAGCAATCAGCCCCAGCATTTT.